Below are 18 T cell receptor beta chains sequenced from a single sample in a study of shared clonotypes between healthy human individuals. CD45RO negativity and positive selection for CCR7 defined naive CD8 cells, a population that excluded terminally differentiated effector memory CD45RA+ cells. Clones were sequenced by immunoSEQ multiplex PCR, and TCRdb holds only the in-frame ones, with some missing. The data show 2 million to 2.5 million clones, about 94% seen once. The sequenced sample was naive CD8+ T cells sorted from blood. These receptor sequences come from a man aged 18 to 29 in good health.

Comments on this clone: The junction differs from germline at one of its ends, possibly a read error. The chain couples TRBV5-4 to TRBJ2-7, with TRBD1 matching over 9 bases. CDR1 is SGHNT, CDR2 YYREEE, per germline (reference sequence). This CDR3 region has 13 residues. CDR3 in amino acids: CASRLDRGNEQYF. The CDR3 bases are TGTGCCAGCAGATTGGACAGGGGTAACGAGCAGTACTTC.

CDR3 coding DNA: TGTGCCAGCAGCTCCGCCCCAGGTAGCAATCAGCCCCAGCATTTT. This sequence encodes CASSSAPGSNQPQHF. This chain connects TRBV5-4 to TRBJ1-5; D not certain. Germline-derived CDR1 and CDR2 are SGHNT and YYREEE (reference sequence). This CDR3 region has 15 residues. V shed 3 bases and J shed 0 bases, with 10 bases lying between them.

Concerning this clone: This sample also contains other DNA sequences that code for the same CDR3. The chain links TRBV7-9 to TRBJ2-7; 10 positions agree with TRBD2. There are 16 residues in the CDR3. Germline CDR1 reads SEHNR; CDR2 reads FQNEAQ (reference sequence). V shed 1 base, J shed 1 base, and the junction held 4 bases outside the gene matches. The DNA of the CDR3 is TGTGCCAGCAGCTTAGGGGGGACTAGCGTGTCCTACGAGCAGTACTTC. It codes for CASSLGGTSVSYEQYF.

The chain couples TRBV19 to TRBJ2-7; TRBD2 aligns across 8 bases. CDR1 is LNHDA, CDR2 SQIVND, per germline (reference sequence). The V segment lost 5 bases and the J segment 1 base; nucleotides outside the gene matches: 4. The CDR3 loop spans 14 amino acids. Written as DNA, the CDR3 is TGTGCCAGTAGTGTCGGACTAGCTTCCTACGAGCAGTACTTC. It is translated as CASSVGLASYEQYF.

Of note for this clone: In the same sample, other DNA sequences code for this CDR3. The chain links TRBV7-9 to TRBJ2-1; 9 positions match TRBD1. The CDR3 loop spans 15 amino acids. Trimming took 3 bases from V and 4 from J; bases not matched to a gene: 4. The germline gives CDR1 SEHNR, CDR2 FQNEAQ (reference sequence). The CDR3 sequence is CASSLGQGGYNEQFF. In DNA, the CDR3 is TGTGCCAGCAGCTTGGGACAGGGAGGGTACAATGAGCAGTTCTTC.

The gene calls are TRBV2 and TRBJ2-5; TRBD2 matches at 14 bases. The V and J ends lost 8 bases and 1 base, in that order; junction bases with no gene match: 6. CDR3 length: 16 amino acids. Germline V lookup: CDR1 SNHLY, CDR2 FYNNEI. The CDR3 bases are TGTGCCAGCTCCGGGACTAGCGGGGGACTCCAAGAGACCCAGTACTTC. Translating it yields CASSGTSGGLQETQYF.

This clone was seen once. V and J are TRBV14 and TRBJ2-5; 7 nucleotides align to TRBD2. Germline V CDR1 and CDR2: SGHDN, FVKESK. CDR3 length: 16 amino acids. The V and J ends lost 1 base and 3 bases, in that order; junction bases with no gene match: 8. The CDR3 DNA reads as TGTGCCAGCAGCCAAGGGGCTAGCGGAGGAGAAGAGACCCAGTACTTC. Translating it yields CASSQGASGGEETQYF.

The chain uses TRBV19 and TRBJ2-7; tentatively, D is TRBD2 (6 bases). Germline CDR1 and CDR2: LNHDA and SQIVND (reference sequence). The ends were cut back, 3 bases at V and 5 bases at J, with 17 bases in the middle. The CDR3 runs 15 residues. This CDR3 is CASSMAGSFLDEQYF. The CDR3 DNA sequence: TGTGCCAGTAGTATGGCGGGGTCGTTCTTGGACGAGCAGTACTTC.

The CDR3 protein is CASWDWEETQYF. The CDR3 DNA reads as TGTGCCAGTTGGGACTGGGAGGAGACCCAGTACTTC. The chain combines TRBV27 with TRBJ2-5; D is possibly TRBD2 (6 bases). The CDR3 contains 12 residues. The V gene lost 9 bases and the J gene lost 5 bases, with 13 bases spanning the gap. Germline CDR1 reads MNHEY; CDR2 reads SMNVEV (reference sequence).

To note about this clone: One end of the junction does not line up with germline, which may come from a read error. The V gene is TRBV7-7, the J gene TRBJ2-5; 7 nucleotides align to TRBD1. The CDR3 covers 15 residues. Germline CDR1 is SSHAT and CDR2 is FNYEAQ (reference sequence). The CDR3 region is CASSRSRDSHETQYF. The CDR3 DNA reads as TGTGCTAGCAGCCGCTCCCGGGACAGTCACGAGACCCAGTACTTC.

The chain combines TRBV7-8 with TRBJ2-5, with 14 bases lining up with TRBD2. Germline V lookup: CDR1 SGHVS, CDR2 FQNEAQ. The CDR3 covers 16 residues. V shed 5 bases, J shed 4 bases, and the junction held 6 bases outside the gene matches. The CDR3 region is CASSTGTSGSGETQYF. The CDR3 DNA is TGTGCCAGCAGCACCGGGACTAGCGGGAGTGGAGAGACCCAGTACTTC.

The V gene is TRBV30, the J gene TRBJ2-5; D remains ambiguous. CDR3 length: 13 residues. Per germline, CDR1 GTSNPN and CDR2 SVGIG (reference sequence). The germline V and J ends were trimmed by 4 bases and 0 bases, with 9 bases remaining between them. CDR3 amino acids: CAWTSINQETQYF. DNA of the CDR3: TGTGCCTGGACCTCGATAAACCAAGAGACCCAGTACTTC.

The J gene is TRBJ1-1, the V gene TRBV4-1; TRBD1 agrees at 10 bases. Germline values: CDR1 MGHRA, CDR2 YSYEKL. Losses at the gene ends were 4 bases for V and 4 bases for J; bases not matched to a gene: 15. The CDR3 sequence is 18 residues long. DNA for the CDR3: TGCGCCAGCAGCCTAATACCGGCGGGACAGGGGTTTGCCACTGAAGCTTTCTTT. Translating gives CASSLIPAGQGFATEAFF.

The V call is TRBV30, the J call TRBJ2-2; D is perhaps TRBD1 or TRBD2 (5 bases each). CDR3 size: 14 residues. Trimming removed 2 bases at V and 0 bases at J, with 7 bases between. Germline-derived CDR1 and CDR2 are GTSNPN and SVGIG (reference sequence). CDR3 nucleotides: TGTGCCTGGAGTCTGGGGGCGAACACCGGGGAGCTGTTTTTT. It yields the protein CAWSLGANTGELFF.

This chain connects TRBV5-1 to TRBJ1-2, with D possibly TRBD1 on 6 matching bases. Germline V gene lookup returns CDR1 SGHRS and CDR2 YFSETQ. Trimming removed 0 bases at V and 8 bases at J, with 14 bases between. The CDR3 totals 14 residues. CDR3 DNA sequence: TGCGCCAGCAGCTTGGATACTACAGGGAAGGGCTACACCTTC. Translation gives CASSLDTTGKGYTF.

V usage is TRBV6-5 and J usage is TRBJ2-5, with TRBD1 matching 7 bases. This CDR3 is 16 amino acids long. V was pared by 4 bases and J by 2 bases, with 10 bases of the junction left unmatched. Germline-derived CDR1 and CDR2 are MNHEY and SVGAGI. The CDR3 DNA reads as TGTGCCAGCAGTTTGAGAAAGGGACAGTCTCAAGAGACCCAGTACTTC. Its translation: CASSLRKGQSQETQYF.

The J gene is TRBJ2-2, the V gene TRBV5-1; 7 bases align to TRBD2. The CDR3 totals 17 residues. Trimming cost V 0 bases and J 0 bases; bases outside gene matches: 5. Germline CDR1 is SGHRS and CDR2 is YFSETQ. Here the CDR3 reads CASSLAPSGANTGELFF. The CDR3 nucleotides read TGCGCCAGCAGCTTGGCCCCTAGCGGTGCGAACACCGGGGAGCTGTTTTTT.

V gene TRBV4-3 combines with J gene TRBJ2-7, with D perhaps matching TRBD1 or TRBD2 (5 bases each). The CDR3 is 15 residues long. Germline loops: CDR1 LGHNA, CDR2 YSLEER. The V end lost 2 bases, the J end lost 2 bases, and 13 bases lay between the germline ends. Here the CDR3 DNA reads TGCGCCAGCAGCCAATATTGGGACCGAGCCTACGAGCAGTACTTC. Residues: CASSQYWDRAYEQYF.